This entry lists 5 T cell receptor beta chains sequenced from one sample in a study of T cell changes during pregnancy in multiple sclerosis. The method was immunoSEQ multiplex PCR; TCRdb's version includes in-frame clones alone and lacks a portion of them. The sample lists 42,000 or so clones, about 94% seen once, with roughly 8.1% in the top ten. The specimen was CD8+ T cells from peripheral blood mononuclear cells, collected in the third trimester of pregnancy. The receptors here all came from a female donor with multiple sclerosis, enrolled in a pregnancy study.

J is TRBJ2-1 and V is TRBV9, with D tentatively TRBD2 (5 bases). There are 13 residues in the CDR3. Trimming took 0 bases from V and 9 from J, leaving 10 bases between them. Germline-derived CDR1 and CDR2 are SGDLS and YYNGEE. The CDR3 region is CASSVASYGEQFF. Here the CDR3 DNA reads TGTGCCAGCAGCGTAGCTAGCTACGGTGAGCAGTTCTTC.

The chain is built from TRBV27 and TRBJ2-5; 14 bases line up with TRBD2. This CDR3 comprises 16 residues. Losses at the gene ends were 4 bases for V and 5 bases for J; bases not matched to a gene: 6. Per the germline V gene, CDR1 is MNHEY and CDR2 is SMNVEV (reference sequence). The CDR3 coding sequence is TGTGCCAGCAGTTCCTGGACTAGCGGGAGGAGGGAGACCCAGTACTTC. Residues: CASSSWTSGRRETQYF.

The CDR3 reads CASTPDSFYGEQYF. Written as DNA, the CDR3 is TGTGCCAGCACCCCGGACAGTTTCTATGGCGAGCAGTACTTC. V usage is TRBV28 and J usage is TRBJ2-7; possible D gene TRBD1, 6 bases. Looked up from germline, CDR1 is MDHEN and CDR2 is SYDVKM. V shed 7 bases and J shed 6 bases, with 19 bases lying between them. This CDR3 comprises 14 residues.

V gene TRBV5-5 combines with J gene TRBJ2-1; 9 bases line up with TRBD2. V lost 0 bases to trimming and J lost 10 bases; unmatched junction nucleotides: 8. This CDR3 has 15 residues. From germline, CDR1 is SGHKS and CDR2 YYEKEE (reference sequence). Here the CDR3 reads CASSLEAGGPEEQFF. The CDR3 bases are TGTGCCAGCAGCTTGGAAGCGGGAGGACCCGAAGAGCAGTTCTTC.

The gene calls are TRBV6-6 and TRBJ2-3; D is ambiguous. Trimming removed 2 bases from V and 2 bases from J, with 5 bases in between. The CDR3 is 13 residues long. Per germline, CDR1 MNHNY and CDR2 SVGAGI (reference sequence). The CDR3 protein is CASSYELTDTQYF. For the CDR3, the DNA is TGTGCCAGCAGTTACGAGCTCACAGATACGCAGTATTTT.